This T cell receptor (beta chain) originates from a study of T cells in Graves' hyperthyroidism and ophthalmopathy. Across the study: Peripheral blood samples were taken at initial diagnosis, prior to any treatment.

Template material for amplifying TCR beta CDR3 regions consisted of RNA transcripts. First-round RT-PCR targeting the TCR CDR3 was performed with the HTBI primer set. From the multiplex PCR reads, TCRdb called clonotypes with MiXCR, one entry per CDR3 protein. The table records 660,000 or so distinct CDR3 sequences, about 20% of them present only once. In this sample, this clonotype turned up many times. This CDR3 is built from 15 residues. Germline assignment: CDR1 SGHDN and CDR2 FVKESK. V was trimmed by 1 base and J by 1 base, leaving 10 bases between them. The J gene is TRBJ1-1, the V gene TRBV14; D is undetermined. The receptor was derived from a young man with Graves' ophthalmopathy. Sequencing was performed on blood. CDR3 sequence reads: CASSQVSGPNTEAFF. Written as DNA, the CDR3 is TGTGCCAGCAGCCAAGTTTCTGGTCCGAACACTGAAGCTTTCTTT.